The next 20 T cell receptor beta chains were all read from a single sample in a study of blood T cell repertoires in COVID-19. TCRdb keeps only in-frame clones here, not all; method: immunoSEQ multiplex PCR. The data show 100,000 or so clones, over 90% seen once. Material for sequencing was peripheral blood. The receptor set was obtained from a human donor with active COVID-19. The donor label of this sample is uncertain.

The chain joins TRBV21-1 to TRBJ2-1; TRBD2 reflects the table's D call only, with no check against the DNA. TRBV21-1 is a listed pseudogene. This CDR3 has 21 amino acids. As DNA, the CDR3 is TGTGCCAGCCATCCTACCACCTTTAGACTAGCGGGATGTCGTGTTCAATCGGAGCAGTTCTTC. Amino acids: CASHPTTFRLAGCRVQSEQFF.

CDR3 sequence: CASSQDPGGVWPQHF. The CDR3 DNA reads as TGCGCCAGCAGCCAAGACCCCGGGGGGGTTTGGCCCCAGCATTTT. V usage is TRBV4-1 and J usage is TRBJ1-5, with a tentative D call TRBD1 (5 bases). CDR3 length: 15 residues. The germline V gene encodes CDR1 MGHRA and CDR2 YSYEKL. With 0 bases removed from V and 9 bases from J, the gap between germline ends came to 15 bases.

The chain couples TRBV6-1 to TRBJ1-5; D may be TRBD1 (5 bases). The CDR3 covers 15 residues. Between the trimmed V and J ends, which lost 2 bases and 4 bases, there was a span of 12 bases. Germline V gene lookup returns CDR1 MNHNS and CDR2 SASEGT. For the CDR3, the DNA is TGTGCCAGCAGTGAAACCAGGGCTGATAATCAGCCCCAGCATTTT. Encoded protein: CASSETRADNQPQHF.

The chain combines TRBV6-6 with TRBJ1-5, with 7 bases lining up with TRBD1. The germline V gene has CDR1 MNHNY and CDR2 SVGAGI (reference sequence). Germline trimming cut 5 bases from V and 3 bases from J; bases unmatched to any gene: 10. CDR3 length equals 16 residues. The CDR3 DNA sequence: TGTGCCAGCAGTCAGAGCAAGGGACAGATCAATCAGCCCCAGCATTTT. This gives the protein CASSQSKGQINQPQHF.

The chain couples TRBV4-2 to TRBJ2-2; D perhaps matches TRBD1 (5 bases). V was cut by 1 base and J by 6 bases, with 12 bases left in between. Germline CDR1 reads LGHNA; CDR2 reads YNFKEQ. This CDR3 has 15 amino acids. CDR3 coding DNA: TGTGCCAGCAGCCAAGTGGTATGGGGCTCCGGGGAGCTGTTTTTT. Protein: CASSQVVWGSGELFF.

The V and J genes are TRBV6-5 and TRBJ2-1; 10 nucleotides align to TRBD2. Unmatched junction bases numbered 6, after V lost 0 bases and J lost 7 bases. Germline V gives CDR1 MNHEY, CDR2 SVGAGI. The CDR3 has 16 amino acids. The CDR3 bases are TGTGCCAGCAGTTACTCGTTCCTAGCGGGGGAAAATGAGCAGTTCTTC. Protein product: CASSYSFLAGENEQFF.

V and J are TRBV4-1 and TRBJ2-1; possibly TRBD2 for D (5 bases). V lost 2 bases to trimming and J lost 8 bases, with 13 bases between them. The length of the CDR3 is 14 residues. The V gene's germline CDR1 is MGHRA and CDR2 YSYEKL. Written as DNA, the CDR3 is TGCGCCAGCAGCCAATTCGGGATTCGGGATGAGCAGTTCTTC. Amino acid sequence: CASSQFGIRDEQFF.

This rearrangement joins TRBV28 to TRBJ2-7, with D perhaps matching TRBD1 (6 bases). The CDR3 spans 13 residues. Germline CDR1 and CDR2: MDHEN and SYDVKM. V lost 11 bases and J lost 5, with 19 bases in between. The CDR3 loop reads CAGKAGGRNEQYF. CDR3 sequence (DNA): TGTGCCGGGAAGGCTGGGGGCAGGAACGAGCAGTACTTC.

This chain uses TRBV7-8 with TRBJ1-2; TRBD1 matches at 7 bases. Looked up from germline, CDR1 is SGHVS and CDR2 is FQNEAQ. V shed 5 bases and J 2 bases; nucleotides not matched to a gene: 5. The CDR3 loop spans 14 amino acids. Here the CDR3 DNA reads TGTGCCAGCAGCCGAGGACAGGTCAACTATGGCTACACCTTC. Encoded protein: CASSRGQVNYGYTF. The complete variable domain, with remaining parts taken from reference TRBV7-8 and TRBJ1-2, reads GAGVSQSPRYKVAKRGQDVALRCDPISGHVSLFWYQQALGQGPEFLTYFQNEAQLDKSGLPSDRFFAERPEGSVSTLKIQRTQQEDSAVYLCASSRGQVNYGYTFGSGTRLTVV.

The chain has TRBV19 and TRBJ1-2; a weak D match, TRBD1 (5 bases). The CDR3 totals 11 residues. CDR1 and CDR2 from the germline V gene are LNHDA and SQIVND (reference sequence). V shed 5 bases and J shed 8 bases, with 9 bases lying between them. CDR3 DNA: TGTGCCAGTAGTTGGGGGGTAGGCTACACCTTC. This encodes CASSWGVGYTF.

This clone is a singleton in its sample. V and J are TRBV28 and TRBJ1-5; a possible D gene is TRBD1 (5 bases). Trimming removed 5 bases at V and 1 base at J, with 24 bases between. Germline values: CDR1 MDHEN, CDR2 SYDVKM. The CDR3 sequence is 19 residues long. The DNA for the CDR3 is TGTGCCAGCAGTCTTAGGCCCCCGCTTCAGGGTGTAAGCAATCAGCCCCAGCATTTT. This encodes CASSLRPPLQGVSNQPQHF. The variable domain in full, with the rest retrieved from reference TRBV28 and TRBJ1-5, is DVKVTQSSRYLVKRTGEKVFLECVQDMDHENMFWYRQDPGLGLRLIYFSYDVKMKEKGDIPEGYSVSREKKERFSLILESASTNQTSMYLCASSLRPPLQGVSNQPQHFGDGTRLSIL.

The chain joins TRBV5-8 to TRBJ2-2; TRBD1 might be the D (5 bases). Per germline, CDR1 SGHTS and CDR2 YDEGEE. CDR3 length: 16 amino acids. Trimming took off 1 base at V and 4 bases at J, with 14 bases between the two ends. CDR3 region: CASSLLAGQVTGELFF. The CDR3 DNA follows: TGTGCCAGCAGCTTGCTGGCAGGGCAAGTCACCGGGGAGCTGTTTTTT.

The rearrangement joins TRBV12-5 to TRBJ2-1; a possible D gene is TRBD1 (6 bases). Germline CDR1 reads LGHNT; CDR2 reads FRNRAP. Trimming took off 5 bases at V and 5 bases at J, with 19 bases between the two ends. CDR3 size: 16 residues. Written as DNA, the CDR3 is TGTGCTAGTGGTACATCAGGGGATACGGAGAACAATGAGCAGTTCTTC. This sequence encodes CASGTSGDTENNEQFF.

The V gene is TRBV9, the J gene TRBJ2-2; D unclear. CDR1 is SGDLS, CDR2 YYNGEE, per germline. Trimming took off 0 bases at V and 7 bases at J, with 4 bases between the two ends. The CDR3 loop spans 12 amino acids. As DNA, the CDR3 is TGTGCCAGCAGCGTAGCTCTCGGGGAGCTGTTTTTT. Protein sequence: CASSVALGELFF.

CDR3 in amino acids: CASSQRPAPNEKLFF. The CDR3, as DNA: TGTGCCAGCAGTCAGCGACCGGCCCCTAATGAAAAACTGTTTTTT. The genes are TRBV6-2 or TRBV6-3 and TRBJ1-4; D unresolved. Germline V gene lookup returns CDR1 MNHEY and CDR2 SVGEGT. The CDR3 is 15 amino acids. Trimming left V 5 bases short and J 3 bases short, with 13 bases between.

The DNA for the CDR3 is TGTGCCAGCAGTGACAGGGGGCCGGGAAAGGCTTTCTTT. Translation: CASSDRGPGKAFF. The chain recombines TRBV25-1 with TRBJ1-1; 8 positions match TRBD1. CDR1 is MGHDK, CDR2 SYGVNS, per germline. The V and J ends lost 3 bases and 11 bases, in that order; junction bases with no gene match: 8. The CDR3 runs to 13 residues.

V gene TRBV6-5 combines with J gene TRBJ2-1; 7 bases are a match to TRBD1. CDR3 length: 14 residues. J lost 9 bases, V lost 6 bases, and 11 bases had no gene match. Germline CDR1 reads MNHEY; CDR2 reads SVGAGI. DNA for the CDR3: TGTGCCAGCAGCCGAGGGGGCAGGGTGGGTGAGCAGTTCTTC. Translated, it gives CASSRGGRVGEQFF.

The J gene is TRBJ2-3, the V gene TRBV11-1, with TRBD1 matching over 7 bases. CDR3 length equals 15 residues. Germline trimming cut 4 bases from V and 2 bases from J; bases unmatched to any gene: 6. The germline V gene has CDR1 SGHAT and CDR2 FQDESV (reference sequence). The CDR3 protein is CASSYGQVHTDTQYF. CDR3 nucleotide sequence: TGTGCCAGCAGCTACGGACAGGTTCACACAGATACGCAGTATTTT. Filled out from reference TRBV11-1 and TRBJ2-3, the complete variable domain reads EAEVAQSPRYKITEKSQAVAFWCDPISGHATLYWYRQILGQGPELLVQFQDESVVDDSQLPKDRFSAERLKGVDSTLKIQPAELGDSAMYLCASSYGQVHTDTQYFGPGTRLTVL.

V gene TRBV9 combines with J gene TRBJ1-4; D may be TRBD1 (5 bases). The CDR3 totals 13 residues. CDR1 and CDR2 (germline): SGDLS, YYNGEE. Trimming took off 3 bases at V and 7 bases at J, with 10 bases between the two ends. The DNA of the CDR3 is TGTGCCAGCAGCGCGCCCACAGGTGAAAAACTGTTTTTT. This gives the protein CASSAPTGEKLFF.

This clone was counted once. The chain is built from TRBV27 and TRBJ2-7; 7 bases are shared with TRBD1. Per the germline V gene, CDR1 is MNHEY and CDR2 is SMNVEV (reference sequence). The CDR3 spans 13 residues. J lost 3 bases, V lost 6 bases, and 5 bases had no gene match. In DNA form, the CDR3 reads TGTGCCAGCAGCCTTGGGACAGTCTACGAGCAGTACTTC. This gives the protein CASSLGTVYEQYF.